The 18 T cell receptor beta chains presented below share a single source sample, sequenced in a study of T cell changes during pregnancy in multiple sclerosis. Clones were read by immunoSEQ multiplex PCR, and TCRdb kept only the in-frame ones, dropping some. The table includes fewer than 85,000 clones, around 91% detected once. This sample comprised peripheral blood, obtained before pregnancy. Receptor source: a female donor with multiple sclerosis, enrolled in a pregnancy study.

This chain connects TRBV7-3 to TRBJ2-3, with a possible D match to TRBD2 (6 bases). Trimming stripped 2 bases from V and 4 bases from J, with 19 bases between. There are 17 residues in the CDR3. Germline V gene sequence: CDR1 SGHTA, CDR2 FQGTGA. CDR3 sequence: CASSLDAAGSSPDTQYF. CDR3 nucleotides: TGTGCCAGCAGCTTAGATGCGGCGGGGTCCTCGCCAGATACGCAGTATTTT.

This rearrangement joins TRBV5-1 to TRBJ2-3; D is undetermined. CDR1 and CDR2 (germline): SGHRS, YFSETQ. Trimming cost V 3 bases and J 0 bases, with 11 bases left between them. The CDR3 loop spans 15 amino acids. The CDR3 region is CASSSLTGSTDTQYF. As DNA, the CDR3 is TGCGCCAGCAGCTCCTTGACGGGTAGCACAGATACGCAGTATTTT.

The rearrangement joins TRBV10-3 to TRBJ2-2, with D tentatively TRBD1 (6 bases). Germline-derived CDR1 and CDR2 are ENHRY and SYGVKD. CDR3 size: 15 residues. Trimming removed 10 bases from V and 5 bases from J, with 20 bases in between. CDR3 sequence: CATRTDSSFTGELFF. CDR3 sequence (DNA): TGTGCCACCAGGACGGACAGTAGTTTTACCGGGGAGCTGTTTTTT.

This clone has only one observation. The chain has TRBV19 and TRBJ2-2, with TRBD2 matching 7 bases. Germline trimming cut 6 bases from V and 7 bases from J; bases unmatched to any gene: 11. Germline assignment: CDR1 LNHDA and CDR2 SQIVND (reference sequence). There are 15 residues in the CDR3. This CDR3 reads CASSPWGGSGGELFF. CDR3 bases: TGTGCCAGTAGCCCGTGGGGGGGGTCTGGCGGGGAGCTGTTTTTT.

The chain combines TRBV9 with TRBJ2-1; the D gene is possibly TRBD2 (5 bases). The V end was cut by 0 bases, the J end by 0 bases, with 10 bases between. The CDR3 is 16 amino acids. Germline V CDR1 and CDR2: SGDLS, YYNGEE. The CDR3, as DNA: TGTGCCAGCAGCGTAGGGGAGCTCAGCTCCTACAATGAGCAGTTCTTC. This gives the protein CASSVGELSSYNEQFF.

The V and J genes are TRBV5-6 and TRBJ1-5; 9 positions agree with TRBD1. Germline-derived CDR1 and CDR2 are SGHDT and YYEEEE. The CDR3 has 16 residues. The V gene end was trimmed by 4 bases and the J gene end by 7 bases; junction bases not matched to a gene: 12. The DNA of the CDR3 is TGTGCCAGCAGCCTAGAACAGGGGGCCGGGGAGCAGCCCCAGCATTTT. This encodes CASSLEQGAGEQPQHF. The whole variable domain, filled in from reference TRBV5-6 and TRBJ1-5, reads DAGVTQSPTHLIKTRGQQVTLRCSPKSGHDTVSWYQQALGQGPQFIFQYYEEEERQRGNFPDRFSGHQFPNYSSELNVNALLLGDSALYLCASSLEQGAGEQPQHFGDGTRLSIL.

The chain employs TRBV5-1 and TRBJ2-3, with TRBD2 as a possible D gene (7 bases). Per the germline V gene, CDR1 is SGHRS and CDR2 is YFSETQ. The CDR3 is 19 amino acids. Trimming removed 3 bases from V and 3 bases from J, with 26 bases in between. This CDR3 reads CASSSSWAVAGAPTDTQYF. The CDR3, as DNA: TGCGCCAGCAGCTCATCATGGGCAGTCGCGGGGGCCCCAACAGATACGCAGTATTTT.

The chain carries TRBV7-2 and TRBJ1-2; 12 nucleotides align to TRBD1. The CDR3 runs 15 residues. The germline V gene has CDR1 SGHTA and CDR2 FQGNSA. Trimming at V came to 2 bases and at J to 7 bases, leaving 5 bases not matched to a gene. The CDR3 DNA reads as TGTGCCAGCAGCTTACCGGGACAGGGGGCGTCTGGCTACACCTTC. This translates into CASSLPGQGASGYTF. Full variable domain (missing parts from reference TRBV7-2 and TRBJ1-2): GAGVSQSPSNKVTEKGKDVELRCDPISGHTALYWYRQSLGQGLEFLIYFQGNSAPDKSGLPSDRFSAERTGGSVSTLTIQRTQQEDSAVYLCASSLPGQGASGYTFGSGTRLTVV.

The chain employs TRBV19 and TRBJ1-6, with no clear D. With 5 bases removed from V and 10 bases from J, the gap between germline ends came to 15 bases. Germline values: CDR1 LNHDA, CDR2 SQIVND (reference sequence). The CDR3 covers 14 residues. CDR3 residues: CASSSSGGQSPLHF. For the CDR3, the DNA is TGTGCCAGTAGTTCATCTGGCGGCCAATCACCCCTCCACTTT.

The chain is built from TRBV5-4 and TRBJ2-1; D is perhaps TRBD2 (5 bases). The ends were cut back, 3 bases at V and 2 bases at J, with 12 bases in the middle. CDR3 length equals 15 residues. Germline CDR1 reads SGHNT; CDR2 reads YYREEE (reference sequence). The CDR3 nucleotides are TGTGCCAGCAGCTCCTCTACCGGGACCTACAATGAGCAGTTCTTC. Protein: CASSSSTGTYNEQFF.

The CDR3 here is CASSIPQGPAYNSPLHF. The DNA of the CDR3 is TGTGCCAGTAGTATCCCACAGGGGCCCGCCTATAATTCACCCCTCCACTTT. The chain joins TRBV19 to TRBJ1-6, with 7 positions matching TRBD1. Trimming cost V 3 bases and J 2 bases; bases outside gene matches: 7. CDR3 length: 17 amino acids. Per germline, CDR1 LNHDA and CDR2 SQIVND (reference sequence).

The chain's CDR3 is CASNPQGVWNTEAFF. As DNA, the CDR3 is TGTGCCAGCAATCCCCAGGGTGTTTGGAACACTGAAGCTTTCTTT. The V gene is TRBV7-2, the J gene TRBJ1-1; TRBD1 is a possible D gene (5 bases). Looked up from germline, CDR1 is SGHTA and CDR2 is FQGNSA. The CDR3 spans 15 residues. The V gene lost 7 bases and the J gene lost 1 base, with 16 bases spanning the gap.

In this sample, this clone turned up once. The chain has TRBV7-9 and TRBJ1-6, with D possibly matching TRBD1 (6 bases). The CDR3 runs to 14 residues. Trimming took 1 base from V and 10 from J, leaving 11 bases between them. Per germline, CDR1 SEHNR and CDR2 FQNEAQ (reference sequence). This CDR3 is CASSLVQGASPLHF. The CDR3 DNA sequence: TGTGCCAGCAGCTTAGTACAGGGCGCCTCACCCCTCCACTTT.

The chain joins TRBV18 to TRBJ1-2, with 9 bases fitting TRBD1. There are 17 residues in the CDR3. V lost 1 base, J lost 2 bases, and 8 bases stayed unmatched. Germline CDR1 KGHSH, CDR2 LQKENI. The CDR3 spells CASSPLSGTGSNYGYTF. The CDR3 DNA reads TGTGCCAGCTCACCACTCTCCGGGACAGGGTCCAACTATGGCTACACCTTC. The entire variable domain, with the rest obtained from reference TRBV18 and TRBJ1-2, is as follows: NAGVMQNPRHLVRRRGQEARLRCSPMKGHSHVYWYRQLPEEGLKFMVYLQKENIIDESGMPKERFSAEFPKEGPSILRIQQVVRGDSAAYFCASSPLSGTGSNYGYTFGSGTRLTVV.

This clone was observed a few times. The rearrangement uses TRBV21-1 and TRBJ1-5; the table names TRBD1, a call not compared with the DNA. TRBV21-1 has pseudogene status. This CDR3 is 16 amino acids long. CDR3 sequence (DNA): TGTGCCAGCAGCAACCCGCGACAGGGGAAAAATCAGCCCCAGCATTTT. Its protein product is CASSNPRQGKNQPQHF.

The sample holds a few counts of this clone. The J gene is TRBJ1-2, the V gene TRBV5-1, with TRBD1 matching over 7 bases. The CDR3 spans 13 residues. The germline CDR1 and CDR2 sequences are SGHRS and YFSETQ. J gave up 2 bases and V 5 bases, and 3 bases lay outside the gene matches. The DNA of the CDR3 is TGCGCCAGCAGAGCGACAGGGAACTATGGCTACACCTTC. Translated, it gives CASRATGNYGYTF.

This clone came up once. This chain connects TRBV29-1 to TRBJ2-3, with 7 positions matching TRBD1. CDR1 is SQVTM and CDR2 is ANQGSEA in the germline V gene. This CDR3 comprises 14 residues. With 5 bases clipped from V and 4 bases from J, the junction kept 9 bases outside the gene matches. The CDR3 sequence is CSVLQTGRADTQYF. The CDR3 coding sequence is TGCAGCGTTCTCCAGACAGGGCGAGCAGATACGCAGTATTTT.

The chain couples TRBV11-3 to TRBJ2-3; D gene ambiguous. V lost 5 bases and J 6 bases, leaving 12 bases between the germline ends. CDR3 length: 13 amino acids. From germline, CDR1 is SGHNT and CDR2 YENEEA. DNA for the CDR3: TGTGCCAGCAGCCAACCGAACGGGGATACGCAGTATTTT. This codes for CASSQPNGDTQYF.